The clone carrying this T cell receptor beta chain is medium-sized (0.01 to 0.1%) in the sample. Its antigen is not identified. BIOMED2 TRB-A/B primer pools were used in multiplex TRB PCR. Each CDR3 protein gets one entry after TCRdb re-called the multiplex PCR reads with MiXCR. Counted here are 3,000 to 4,500 distinct CDR3 sequences, roughly a quarter occurring once; the ten biggest clones make up roughly 19%. This sample is part of a study of T and B cells in COVID-19 patients. Study-level points and caveats: The recovered cohort had roughly 2,400 exclusive TCR clusters, including 25 to 35 low generation probability clusters. Few blood samples existed from mildly ill patients during symptoms or early in severe cases. At recovery TRB diversity and richness exceeded healthy donors, after highly clonal active COVID-19 repertoires. Patients with COVID-19 reportedly showed strongly skewed T cell receptor beta variable and joining gene usage.

TRB was amplified from about 250-500 ng of blood genomic DNA. The germline V gene encodes CDR1 SGHDT and CDR2 YYEEEE. The length of the CDR3 is 15 residues. V dropped 2 bases and J dropped 6; count of bases not matched to a gene: 5. The clonotype was recovered from a human donor with active COVID-19. The chain links TRBV5-6 to TRBJ2-2, with TRBD1 identical over 9 bases. What was sequenced was blood. CDR3 in amino acids: CASSFNRGQSGELFF. CDR3 coding DNA: TGTGCCAGCAGCTTCAACAGGGGGCAGTCCGGGGAGCTGTTTTTT. The whole variable domain, filled in from reference TRBV5-6 and TRBJ2-2, reads DAGVTQSPTHLIKTRGQQVTLRCSPKSGHDTVSWYQQALGQGPQFIFQYYEEEERQRGNFPDRFSGHQFPNYSSELNVNALLLGDSALYLCASSFNRGQSGELFFGEGSRLTVL.